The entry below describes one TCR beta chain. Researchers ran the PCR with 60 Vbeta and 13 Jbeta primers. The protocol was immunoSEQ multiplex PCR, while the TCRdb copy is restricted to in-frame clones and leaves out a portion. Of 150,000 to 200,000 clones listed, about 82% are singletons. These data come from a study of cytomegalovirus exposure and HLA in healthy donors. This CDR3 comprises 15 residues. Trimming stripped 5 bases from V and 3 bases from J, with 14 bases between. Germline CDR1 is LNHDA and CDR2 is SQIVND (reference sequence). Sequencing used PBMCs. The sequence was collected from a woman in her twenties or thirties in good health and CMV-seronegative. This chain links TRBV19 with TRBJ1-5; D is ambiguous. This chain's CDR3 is CASSSGETNNQPQHF. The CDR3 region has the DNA TGTGCCAGTAGTTCGGGAGAAACCAACAATCAGCCCCAGCATTTT.